This T cell receptor beta chain was profiled in a study of OX40 agonist ivuxolimab in advanced cancers. General notes on the study: Ivuxolimab was a fully human IgG2 agonistic monoclonal antibody targeting the costimulatory receptor OX40 (CD134). Patients were allowed to have had prior anti-PD-1, anti-PD-L1 or anti-CTLA-4 therapy, and approximately 40% of the dose-escalation patients had been treated with checkpoint inhibitors. Of the roughly 50 dose-escalation patients, hepatocellular carcinoma was present in some 19, melanoma in approximately 15, renal cell carcinoma in 9 and head and neck cancer in 9. Partial responses were achieved by three dose-escalation patients, of whom one had hepatocellular carcinoma and two had cutaneous melanoma. Intravenous ivuxolimab was administered to patients every 2 weeks at six dose levels: 0.01, 0.1, 0.3, 1.5, 3 and 10 mg/kg. The dose-escalation cohort was approximately 83% male with a mean age of approximately 59 years, ranging from 23 to 79. Peripheral TCRbeta sequencing aimed to test whether ivuxolimab altered TCR sequence diversity and caused clonal T-cell expansion. The monotherapy dose-escalation portion (N ≈ 50 patients) of the phase I ivuxolimab trial is reported in the paper.

Via the germline V gene, CDR1 is SNHLY and CDR2 FYNNEI. Reading from cysteine to phenylalanine, the CDR3 counts 13 amino acids. Only the CDR3 portion is preserved as DNA: 39 bases, with reading frame beginning at the first base. Of note for this clone: This clone's antigen is unknown. An end of the junction does not agree with germline; a read error may underlie this.

The trial excluded patients who had a history of autoimmune disease or who were on systemic immunosuppression. In every dose cohort, peripheral blood was drawn for TCR sequencing at baseline, cycle 4 day 1, and cycle 7 day 1. Samples were obtained from an open-label, multicenter, first-in-human phase I dose-escalation trial of ivuxolimab. Adults with locally advanced or metastatic melanoma, renal cell, hepatocellular, or head and neck squamous cell carcinoma were enrolled in the trial. Before TCR sequencing, CD4+ T cells and CD8+ T cells were sorted from peripheral blood as separate populations. Paper-wide results and their limitations: At doses from 0.1 to 3.0 mg/kg, clonal expansion was seen in both CD4+ and CD8+ blood T cells between baseline and week 6. Which antigens the clonally expanded peripheral T cells were specific for was not determined. In the 0.1-3.0 mg/kg groups, partial responders had among the lowest normalized peripheral clonal expansion, particularly in CD8+ T cells. After ivuxolimab, CD8+ T cells had more expanded clones than CD4+ T cells on average. Low levels of normalized T-cell clonal expansion were also shown by some nonresponding patients.

Genomic DNA was isolated from the sorted cells so that the TCRbeta CDR3 region could be sequenced. TCRbeta CDR3 regions were sequenced using the immunoSEQ Assay. Drawn from immuneACCESS, this table holds only the in-frame rearrangements with V and J called that TCRdb kept. Clones are partly lost; checked studies trace under half to an unresolved V gene and leave the rest unexplained. The sample table shows under 80,000 clones, and about 88% are seen once. The ten largest clones represent roughly 4.3% of the sample. Material: CD4+ or CD8+ T cells sorted from blood, obtained in a trial of the OX40 agonist ivuxolimab. This sequence uses TRBV2 and TRBJ1-1; a tentative D call is TRBD1 (5 bases match). This TCR derives from an adult with an advanced solid tumor such as melanoma, head and neck, liver or kidney cancer. CDR3 region: CASSEGGNIEAFF. The DNA sequence is given as TGTGCCAGCAGTGAGGGGGGGAACATTGAAGCTTTCTTT.